One T cell receptor beta chain is described in this entry. Per the germline V gene, CDR1 is SGHTA and CDR2 is FQGNSA. The CDR3 is 15 residues long. Trimming took off 4 bases at V and 4 bases at J, with 14 bases between the two ends. As processed by the authors: Nucleated cell counts were estimated from reference gene primer amplification. The method was immunoSEQ multiplex PCR; TCRdb's version includes in-frame clones alone and lacks a portion of them. V and J calls and clone size are copied from that table; D and trimming were computed from the DNA. The data hold roughly 120,000 clones, with about nine tenths observed a single time. This specimen belongs to a study of blood T cell repertoires in COVID-19. In the study overall: Samples of COVID-19 (acute and convalescent) were obtained from the United States, Italy and Spain. T cells, B-cell-depleted T cells, or PBMCs provided the cDNA or gDNA that served as material.

Sequencing was performed on peripheral blood. V usage is TRBV7-2 and J usage is TRBJ1-3; D is undetermined. The clonotype was recovered from a woman aged 45-59 years with acute or convalescent COVID-19. The CDR3 here is CASSWTPTPGNTIYF. CDR3 nucleotide sequence: TGTGCCAGCAGCTGGACTCCGACTCCCGGAAACACCATATATTTT.